This T cell receptor beta chain was sequenced during a study of metastatic and nonmetastatic thyroid tumors. Across the whole study: Repertoires were compared across blood and tumor or nodule tissue from malignant and benign thyroid patients.

Study-level findings and limits: Across blood and tumor, TCR beta diversity in malignant thyroid tumors was reportedly significantly higher than in benign nodules.

CDR1 and CDR2 (germline): LGHNA, YNFKEQ. The V gene lost 2 bases and the J gene lost 8 bases, with 16 bases spanning the gap. The CDR3 is 15 residues long. Thyroid surgery took place with no prior treatment in any patient. By sample fraction, this clone is medium-sized. Its cognate antigen is unknown. Per the original data handling: To classify distant metastasis in papillary thyroid cancer, a model was built from CDR3 differences across clinicopathological groups. TCRdb re-clonotyped the PCR reads via MiXCR. The V and J calls reflect TCRdb's pipeline rather than the authors' work. The table records several thousand clones, 30% to 45% of them present only once.

This chain uses TRBV4-2 with TRBJ1-5; weak D call: TRBD1 (5 bases). This TCR derives from a male donor with papillary thyroid cancer or a benign thyroid nodule (not recorded which). Some clones in this sample may be carry-over from other donors' samples. Sequenced input: adjacent normal tissue. DNA for the CDR3: TGTGCCAGCAGCCAACTGGGGGAGAGAAGGGAGCCCCAGCATTTT. It encodes CASSQLGERREPQHF.